These 30 T cell receptor beta chains share one sample of origin, sequenced in a study of human T cells and chemical hapten exposure. Regarding time point: patch test 1, 2 weeks after DPC sensitization. The treatment here: therapeutic diphenylcyclopropenone sensitization with weekly scalp DPC. TCRdb recomputed calls from the RACE reads with MiXCR, one row per CDR3 protein. Of some 380,000 distinct CDR3 sequences listed, roughly 4.8% are singletons. The sample in question was whole blood, obtained in connection with sensitization to the hapten diphenylcyclopropenone (DPC). Receptor source: a woman between 45 and 65 years old with alopecia areata. Some clones in this sample may be carry-over from other donors' samples.

This clonotype was picked up many times. This chain connects TRBV7-6 to TRBJ1-4, with 9 bases that match TRBD1. Germline V gene sequence: CDR1 SGHVS, CDR2 FNYEAQ. The CDR3 extends over 15 amino acids. V was clipped by 5 bases and J by 5 bases; unmatched bases: 6. In DNA, the CDR3 is TGTGCCAGCAGCACACCGACAGGGGGGAATGAAAAACTGTTTTTT. Translation: CASSTPTGGNEKLFF.

The chain joins TRBV29-1 to TRBJ2-1; D call uncertain. The CDR3 sequence is 10 residues long. The V and J ends lost 0 bases and 7 bases respectively, with 1 base between them. Germline loops: CDR1 SQVTM, CDR2 ANQGSEA. CDR3 region: CSVEENEQFF. The CDR3 DNA is TGCAGCGTTGAAGAGAATGAGCAGTTCTTC.

This clonotype showed up many times. The genes are TRBV11-2 and TRBJ2-1; 14 positions agree with TRBD2. The ends lost 6 bases at V and 6 bases at J; junction bases unmatched: 10. CDR3 length: 17 residues. Germline-derived CDR1 and CDR2 are SGHAT and FQNNGV. CDR3 in DNA: TGTGCCAGCAGACCCGCGACAGGACTAGCGGGAGGCAATGAGCAGTTCTTC. Translated: CASRPATGLAGGNEQFF.

At least ten counts were recorded for this clonotype. The chain is built from TRBV3-1 and TRBJ2-2; D not certain. Looked up from germline, CDR1 is LGHDT and CDR2 is YNNKEL (reference sequence). The V gene lost 4 bases and the J gene lost 0 bases, with 3 bases spanning the gap. CDR3 length equals 13 residues. CDR3 sequence reads: CASSRTNTGELFF. The CDR3 bases are TGTGCCAGCAGCCGAACGAACACCGGGGAGCTGTTTTTT.

This clonotype was observed at least ten times. The chain carries TRBV27 and TRBJ1-5, with D possibly being TRBD1 (6 bases). The CDR3 spans 14 residues. Trimming took 6 bases from V and 6 from J, leaving 15 bases between them. Germline V CDR1 and CDR2: MNHEY, SMNVEV (reference sequence). Here the CDR3 DNA reads TGTGCCAGCAGGGCGACAGGAGGGGTTCAGCCCCAGCATTTT. It yields the protein CASRATGGVQPQHF.

This clonotype was seen only a few times. The chain recombines TRBV6-6 with TRBJ2-3; no clear D. Germline V gene sequence: CDR1 MNHNY, CDR2 SVGAGI (reference sequence). There are 12 residues in the CDR3. Trimming pared 5 bases from V and 14 bases from J, leaving 17 bases between. CDR3 sequence: CASSPSLSYRYF. Here the CDR3 DNA reads TGTGCCAGCAGTCCCAGCCTATCATATCGGTATTTT.

This clonotype occurred many times. The V call is TRBV3-1, the J call TRBJ2-7; a weak D match, TRBD1 (5 bases). In germline, CDR1 is LGHDT, CDR2 YNNKEL (reference sequence). The CDR3 covers 15 residues. Trimming removed 1 base from V and 3 bases from J, with 13 bases in between. The CDR3 protein is CASSQGQQVRYEQYF. Here the CDR3 DNA reads TGTGCCAGCAGCCAAGGTCAACAGGTACGCTACGAGCAGTACTTC.

This clonotype was counted ten times or more. The J gene is TRBJ2-1, the V gene TRBV20-1; the match to TRBD2 covers 11 bases. CDR3 length equals 16 residues. The germline V gene encodes CDR1 DFQATT and CDR2 SNEGSKA (reference sequence). V lost 5 bases, J lost 2 bases, and 8 bases stayed unmatched. The CDR3 region is CSARSSGRLPYNEQFF. In DNA form, the CDR3 reads TGCAGTGCTCGTTCTAGCGGGAGGCTCCCCTACAATGAGCAGTTCTTC.

This clonotype was seen a handful of times. The chain joins TRBV2 to TRBJ2-4; D unclear. Germline values: CDR1 SNHLY, CDR2 FYNNEI. The CDR3 has 11 residues. The ends were cut back, 2 bases at V and 11 bases at J, with 7 bases in the middle. The CDR3 coding sequence is TGTGCCAGCAGTGAATACCGAGTTCAGTACTTC. Translated, it gives CASSEYRVQYF.

This clonotype showed up just a few times. The rearrangement joins TRBV12-3 or TRBV12-4 to TRBJ1-3; perhaps TRBD1 as D (6 bases). V lost 5 bases to trimming and J lost 0 bases, with 14 bases between them. The CDR3 spans 16 residues. The CDR3 DNA reads TGTGCCAGCAGTCCTCCGACAGGTATCTCTGGAAACACCATATATTTT. It specifies CASSPPTGISGNTIYF.

This clonotype was picked up many times. This rearrangement joins TRBV6-2 or TRBV6-3 to TRBJ1-5; 10 nucleotides agree with TRBD1. The germline V gene encodes CDR1 MNHEY and CDR2 SVGEGT. The CDR3 contains 15 residues. V shed 6 bases, J shed 0 bases, and the junction held 2 bases outside the gene matches. The CDR3 protein is CASRGTGDSNQPQHF. Here the CDR3 DNA reads TGTGCCAGCAGAGGGACAGGGGATAGCAATCAGCCCCAGCATTTT.

This clonotype was detected ten times or more. J is TRBJ1-4 and V is TRBV27, with D possibly matching TRBD1 (5 bases). This CDR3 region has 16 residues. Per germline, CDR1 MNHEY and CDR2 SMNVEV (reference sequence). Trimming removed 4 bases from V and 7 bases from J, with 19 bases in between. The CDR3 reads CASSSHRGARPEKLFF. The CDR3 nucleotides read TGTGCCAGCAGTTCCCACCGTGGGGCAAGACCTGAAAAACTGTTTTTT.

To note about this clonotype: A single base separates this from a much larger clone, so it may be a read error. The genes are TRBV6-5 and TRBJ2-2; D is unresolved. The CDR3 is 16 amino acids. Germline lookup yields CDR1 MNHEY and CDR2 SVGAGI. The CDR3, as DNA: TGTGCCAGCAGTTACTCCCTGGCCCCGAACACCCGGGAGCTGTTTTTT. Protein product: CASSYSLAPNTRELFF.

The sample holds many counts of this clonotype. The gene calls are TRBV18 and TRBJ1-2; no clear D. The CDR3 spans 16 residues. The germline V gene encodes CDR1 KGHSH and CDR2 LQKENI. Trimming took 5 bases from V and 2 from J, leaving 18 bases between them. Written as DNA, the CDR3 is TGTGCCAGCTCAACAAAAGGAGGCGCCAGAAACTATGGCTACACCTTC. Encoded protein: CASSTKGGARNYGYTF. Variable domain in full (rest from reference TRBV18 and TRBJ1-2): NAGVMQNPRHLVRRRGQEARLRCSPMKGHSHVYWYRQLPEEGLKFMVYLQKENIIDESGMPKERFSAEFPKEGPSILRIQQVVRGDSAAYFCASSTKGGARNYGYTFGSGTRLTVV.

The chain recombines TRBV6-5 with TRBJ2-1, with D unclear. Germline-derived CDR1 and CDR2 are MNHEY and SVGAGI. Trimming took off 2 bases at V and 10 bases at J, with 12 bases between the two ends. The CDR3 extends over 13 amino acids. CDR3 sequence (DNA): TGTGCCAGCAGTTACGACGGGTTAGGGGAGCAGTTCTTC. Protein: CASSYDGLGEQFF.

The sample holds many counts of this clonotype. The chain links TRBV5-1 to TRBJ2-5; D unresolved. Trimming removed 3 bases from V and 1 base from J, with 13 bases in between. Germline V gene sequence: CDR1 SGHRS, CDR2 YFSETQ. This CDR3 comprises 15 residues. The CDR3 DNA sequence: TGCGCCAGCAGCTCCGCGTACCGGCCCCAAGAGACCCAGTACTTC. It encodes CASSSAYRPQETQYF.

In regard to this clonotype: Just one base apart from a much larger clone, this may be a read error. The chain uses TRBV2 and TRBJ1-5, with TRBD1 identical over 7 bases. There are 14 residues in the CDR3. Looked up from germline, CDR1 is SNHLY and CDR2 is FYNNEI. V lost 10 bases, J lost 0 bases, and 6 bases stayed unmatched. Here the CDR3 reads CATTTGASNQPQHF. The DNA for the CDR3 is TGTGCCACCACAACAGGGGCTAGCAATCAGCCCCAGCATTTT.

This clonotype has at least ten counts. The chain joins TRBV9 to TRBJ1-1, with unresolved D. The CDR3 has 16 amino acids. Germline loops: CDR1 SGDLS, CDR2 YYNGEE. With 0 bases removed from V and 0 bases from J, the gap between germline ends came to 12 bases. Here the CDR3 DNA reads TGTGCCAGCAGCGTAGTGGGCTCCGGCCTGAACACTGAAGCTTTCTTT. Translating it yields CASSVVGSGLNTEAFF.

This clonotype came up many times. CDR3 loop: CACKGQGDEQYF. The CDR3 DNA reads TGTGCCTGTAAGGGACAGGGAGACGAGCAGTACTTC. The J gene is TRBJ2-7, the V gene TRBV30; the match to TRBD1 covers 9 bases. Trimming removed 6 bases from V and 5 bases from J; junction bases left unmatched: 5. CDR3 length equals 12 residues. CDR1 and CDR2 from the germline V gene are GTSNPN and SVGIG (reference sequence).

This chain's CDR3 is CASSLGTSGGILQETQYF. The CDR3 DNA reads TGCGCCAGCAGCTTGGGTACTAGCGGGGGGATACTCCAAGAGACCCAGTACTTC. The rearrangement links TRBV5-1 to TRBJ2-5, with 12 bases matching TRBD2. The germline V gene has CDR1 SGHRS and CDR2 YFSETQ. The V and J ends lost 0 bases and 1 base, in that order; junction bases with no gene match: 7. This CDR3 has 18 amino acids.

This clonotype was seen many times. The chain has TRBV12-3 or TRBV12-4 and TRBJ1-1; D unclear. V was shortened by 1 base and J by 0 bases, with 9 bases between the two germline ends. CDR3 length: 15 amino acids. CDR3 sequence: CASSLVGVVNTEAFF. In DNA form, the CDR3 reads TGTGCCAGCAGTTTAGTTGGAGTTGTGAACACTGAAGCTTTCTTT.

The rearrangement joins TRBV28 to TRBJ1-4, with D perhaps matching TRBD1 (5 bases). Trimming took off 4 bases at V and 4 bases at J, with 7 bases between the two ends. This CDR3 contains 13 residues. Germline loops: CDR1 MDHEN, CDR2 SYDVKM. CDR3 residues: CASSSGHNEKLFF. As DNA, the CDR3 is TGTGCCAGCAGTTCCGGACATAATGAAAAACTGTTTTTT. Looking up the rest from reference TRBV28 and TRBJ1-4 gives the full variable domain: DVKVTQSSRYLVKRTGEKVFLECVQDMDHENMFWYRQDPGLGLRLIYFSYDVKMKEKGDIPEGYSVSREKKERFSLILESASTNQTSMYLCASSSGHNEKLFFGSGTQLSVL.

This clonotype has ten or more counts. The V and J genes are TRBV20-1 and TRBJ2-7, with D perhaps matching TRBD2 (5 bases). The CDR3 loop spans 14 amino acids. V was shortened by 6 bases and J by 1 base, with 16 bases between the two germline ends. Germline CDR1 reads DFQATT; CDR2 reads SNEGSKA (reference sequence). The CDR3 nucleotides read TGCAGTGCCCCCAATCTGCGGGTGTCCTACGAGCAGTACTTC. It encodes CSAPNLRVSYEQYF.

On this clonotype itself: A much larger clone differs by one base, so this may be a read error. V and J are TRBV5-1 and TRBJ2-1; 7 nucleotides match TRBD1. Germline loops: CDR1 SGHRS, CDR2 YFSETQ. CDR3 size: 14 residues. With 0 bases clipped from V and 12 bases from J, the junction kept 9 bases outside the gene matches. CDR3 loop: CASSLGQGDGGQFF. In DNA, the CDR3 is TGCGCCAGCAGCTTGGGACAGGGAGATGGAGGGCAGTTCTTC.

There are a few counts of this clonotype. J is TRBJ2-2 and V is TRBV30; D is unresolved. CDR1 and CDR2 (germline): GTSNPN, SVGIG (reference sequence). CDR3 length: 14 amino acids. Trimming stripped 0 bases from V and 1 base from J, with 6 bases between. The DNA for the CDR3 is TGTGCCTGGAGTGTCACGGGGAACACCGGGGAGCTGTTTTTT. Amino acid sequence: CAWSVTGNTGELFF. The complete variable domain, with remaining parts taken from reference TRBV30 and TRBJ2-2, reads SQTIHQWPATLVQPVGSPLSLECTVEGTSNPNLYWYRQAAGRGLQLLFYSVGIGQISSEVPQNLSASRPQDRQFILSSKKLLLSDSGFYLCAWSVTGNTGELFFGEGSRLTVL.

Many counts were recorded for this clonotype. The V gene is TRBV6-6, the J gene TRBJ2-1; 9 bases line up with TRBD1. The V gene's germline CDR1 is MNHNY and CDR2 SVGAGI (reference sequence). This CDR3 spans 16 amino acids. V was clipped by 2 bases and J by 8 bases; unmatched bases: 10. The CDR3 here is CASSYGGTGLFHEQFF. Written as DNA, the CDR3 is TGTGCCAGCAGTTACGGCGGGACAGGGCTGTTCCATGAGCAGTTCTTC.

This clonotype was recorded at least ten times. This chain links TRBV28 with TRBJ2-2; D not certain. Germline V gene data show CDR1 as MDHEN and CDR2 as SYDVKM. V gave up 7 bases and J gave up 5 bases, with 11 bases separating them. The CDR3 consists of 13 residues. The CDR3 protein is CASIQSSTGELFF. The CDR3 region has the DNA TGTGCCAGCATCCAAAGTTCGACCGGGGAGCTGTTTTTT. The full variable domain, rest sourced from reference TRBV28 and TRBJ2-2, is DVKVTQSSRYLVKRTGEKVFLECVQDMDHENMFWYRQDPGLGLRLIYFSYDVKMKEKGDIPEGYSVSREKKERFSLILESASTNQTSMYLCASIQSSTGELFFGEGSRLTVL.

This clonotype was observed a handful of times. This chain joins TRBV6-5 and TRBJ1-2, with TRBD1 as a possible D gene (5 bases). Between the trimmed V and J ends, which lost 4 bases and 6 bases, there was a span of 15 bases. This CDR3 is 14 amino acids long. The V gene's germline CDR1 is MNHEY and CDR2 SVGAGI. The CDR3 bases are TGTGCCAGCAGTTCCAGAGCCCTCAGGGATGGCTACACCTTC. This translates into CASSSRALRDGYTF.

This clonotype appeared many times. The gene calls are TRBV25-1 and TRBJ2-7, with 7 bases fitting TRBD2. Trimming at V came to 8 bases and at J to 3 bases, leaving 7 bases not matched to a gene. Germline CDR1 reads MGHDK; CDR2 reads SYGVNS. There are 13 residues in the CDR3. Here the CDR3 DNA reads TGTGCCAGCGGGCGAGGGAGGGGCTACGAGCAGTACTTC. Amino acids: CASGRGRGYEQYF.

The rearrangement uses TRBV6-5 and TRBJ1-6; D gene ambiguous. The CDR3 extends over 17 amino acids. Germline values: CDR1 MNHEY, CDR2 SVGAGI. V was cut by 6 bases and J by 0 bases, with 15 bases left in between. CDR3 sequence (DNA): TGTGCCAGCAGAACGGGCCCGCAAAGCTCCTATAATTCACCCCTCCACTTT. It encodes CASRTGPQSSYNSPLHF.